These 3 T cell receptor beta chains were sequenced from one sample in a study of beta chain features in type 1 diabetes. The entirety of the isolated RNA underwent reverse transcription, so expressed TCRB transcripts were sequenced. Measured with immunoSEQ multiplex PCR; TCRdb has only the in-frame clones, and not every one. The repertoire includes 150,000 to 180,000 clones, under 9.5% of them detected once, and approximately 0.69% sits in the top ten. Material for sequencing was central memory CD4+ T cells from blood. The receptors originated from a man between 18 and 29 years old in good health.

This clone came up a few times. This sequence joins TRBV29-1 and TRBJ2-3; TRBD1 matches 7 bases. The CDR3 runs 15 residues. The germline gives CDR1 SQVTM, CDR2 ANQGSEA. J was trimmed by 0 bases and V by 3 bases; bases with no gene match: 6. CDR3 protein: CSVDPGTASTDTQYF. The CDR3 nucleotides are TGCAGCGTTGACCCCGGGACAGCAAGCACAGATACGCAGTATTTT.

The rearrangement uses TRBV7-2 and TRBJ2-3; the match to TRBD2 covers 9 bases. This CDR3 has 15 residues. The V gene's germline CDR1 is SGHTA and CDR2 FQGNSA. V shed 1 base and J 13 bases; nucleotides not matched to a gene: 12. The CDR3 DNA sequence: TGTGCCAGCAGCTTAGGCCTCGAAGCGGGGGGACAAGAGTATTTT. Translation gives CASSLGLEAGGQEYF.

This clone came up a few times. The chain links TRBV11-2 to TRBJ2-7, with 13 bases matching TRBD2. The CDR3 extends over 15 amino acids. The junction had 8 bases not matched to a gene; V was cut back by 5 bases and J by 7 bases. Germline loops: CDR1 SGHAT, CDR2 FQNNGV. CDR3 nucleotides: TGTGCCAGCAGCCGGACTAGCGGGAGTGAATCGGAGCAGTACTTC. This sequence encodes CASSRTSGSESEQYF.